These 27 T cell receptor beta chains were sequenced from one sample in a study of shared clonotypes between healthy human individuals. Produced via immunoSEQ multiplex PCR; TCRdb's table is partial and in-frame only. The data contain approximately 2,300,000 clones, around 93% of them seen just once; the ten biggest clones take up approximately 0.39%. The sequenced sample consisted of naive CD4+ T cells from PBMCs. Subset noted: CD45RA+ positively selected. These receptors were collected from a man aged 18-30 years in good health. Some clones in this sample may be carry-over from other donors' samples.

This chain joins TRBV12-5 and TRBJ1-3, with D possibly TRBD1 on 5 matching bases. Trimming stripped 7 bases from V and 0 bases from J, with 16 bases between. Looked up from germline, CDR1 is LGHNT and CDR2 is FRNRAP. The CDR3 sequence is 16 residues long. In DNA, the CDR3 is TGTGCTAGTGCCCCCCGGGGCCCGAGCTCTGGAAACACCATATATTTT. This gives the protein CASAPRGPSSGNTIYF.

V usage is TRBV11-1 and J usage is TRBJ2-3; D is perhaps TRBD2 (6 bases). Germline CDR1 SGHAT, CDR2 FQDESV (reference sequence). V was trimmed by 4 bases and J by 4 bases, leaving 21 bases between them. The CDR3 totals 17 residues. The CDR3 loop is CASSSEGMGRLADTQYF. CDR3 nucleotides: TGTGCCAGCAGCTCGGAGGGCATGGGGCGGCTGGCAGATACGCAGTATTTT.

The chain carries TRBV19 and TRBJ2-5; possible D gene TRBD2, 5 bases. This CDR3 is 13 amino acids long. V gave up 6 bases and J gave up 0 bases, with 8 bases separating them. CDR1 is LNHDA, CDR2 SQIVND, per germline (reference sequence). The CDR3 here is CASSRLYQETQYF. The CDR3 DNA sequence: TGTGCCAGTAGCCGACTATACCAAGAGACCCAGTACTTC.

The chain recombines TRBV30 with TRBJ2-1, with 8 nucleotides matching TRBD2. The CDR3 length is 14 residues. With 5 bases clipped from V and 10 bases from J, the junction kept 13 bases outside the gene matches. Germline CDR1 is GTSNPN and CDR2 is SVGIG (reference sequence). The CDR3, as DNA: TGTGCCTGGGCTTACGGGGGGGGCAGTGGAGAGCAGTTCTTC. Encoded protein: CAWAYGGGSGEQFF.

The CDR3 nucleotides are TGCGCCAGCAGCCCGGAAGCGGGAGTCTCCTACAATGAGCAGTTCTTC. Amino acid sequence: CASSPEAGVSYNEQFF. The rearrangement links TRBV5-1 to TRBJ2-1, with 8 bases fitting TRBD2. Germline V CDR1 and CDR2: SGHRS, YFSETQ. Unmatched junction bases numbered 6, after V lost 4 bases and J lost 0 bases. The CDR3 is 16 amino acids.

V is TRBV10-3 and J is TRBJ1-4, with 11 bases aligning to TRBD1. V shed 7 bases and J 1 base; nucleotides not matched to a gene: 8. The CDR3 spans 17 residues. Germline CDR1 reads ENHRY; CDR2 reads SYGVKD. The CDR3 DNA sequence: TGTGCCATCACCTCTGGGGACAGGGGGAAAACTAATGAAAAACTGTTTTTT. Its translation is CAITSGDRGKTNEKLFF.

The J gene is TRBJ1-5, the V gene TRBV7-9; possibly TRBD1 for D (6 bases). The V gene's germline CDR1 is SEHNR and CDR2 FQNEAQ (reference sequence). This CDR3 contains 15 residues. V was trimmed by 1 base and J by 0 bases, leaving 7 bases between them. The CDR3 sequence: CASSLEGDSNQPQHF. DNA of the CDR3: TGTGCCAGCAGCTTAGAGGGGGATAGCAATCAGCCCCAGCATTTT.

This chain links TRBV18 with TRBJ1-1; D perhaps matches TRBD1 (5 bases). Trimming took off 6 bases at V and 3 bases at J, with 11 bases between the two ends. CDR3 length equals 13 residues. Germline assignment: CDR1 KGHSH and CDR2 LQKENI. CDR3 sequence (DNA): TGTGCCAGCTCCATGACCAGGGACACTGAAGCTTTCTTT. As protein: CASSMTRDTEAFF.

This clone was counted once. The V and J genes are TRBV7-2 and TRBJ2-1, with TRBD2 matching over 8 bases. Unmatched junction bases numbered 7, after V lost 3 bases and J lost 0 bases. The CDR3 is 17 residues long. Germline V gene sequence: CDR1 SGHTA, CDR2 FQGNSA. Here the CDR3 DNA reads TGTGCCAGCAGCTTCCTAGCGGGCTCAAGCTCCTACAATGAGCAGTTCTTC. Its protein is CASSFLAGSSSYNEQFF.

This chain connects TRBV28 to TRBJ1-1; D uncertain. This CDR3 is built from 13 residues. Germline CDR1 MDHEN, CDR2 SYDVKM. The V end lost 3 bases, the J end lost 3 bases, and 8 bases lay between the germline ends. The CDR3 region is CASSFRRHTEAFF. As DNA, the CDR3 is TGTGCCAGCAGTTTTCGTCGGCACACTGAAGCTTTCTTT.

The chain recombines TRBV5-1 with TRBJ1-2, with 9 bases matching TRBD1. The CDR3 has 17 residues. Germline V lookup: CDR1 SGHRS, CDR2 YFSETQ. The V and J ends lost 1 base and 4 bases, in that order; junction bases with no gene match: 11. CDR3 sequence: CASSLHSGTGFSYGYTF. The CDR3 DNA follows: TGCGCCAGCAGCTTGCACTCCGGGACAGGGTTTTCCTATGGCTACACCTTC.

This sequence joins TRBV29-1 and TRBJ1-1, with D possibly TRBD1 on 5 matching bases. This CDR3 region has 12 residues. Germline values: CDR1 SQVTM, CDR2 ANQGSEA. V was pared by 3 bases and J by 5 bases, with 10 bases between. This CDR3 reads CSVDKGVTEAFF. CDR3 nucleotide sequence: TGCAGCGTTGACAAAGGGGTTACTGAAGCTTTCTTT.

The V call is TRBV27, the J call TRBJ2-7; TRBD2 is a possible D gene (7 bases). The CDR3 consists of 13 residues. Germline V gives CDR1 MNHEY, CDR2 SMNVEV (reference sequence). V was clipped by 7 bases and J by 3 bases, with 13 bases between them. CDR3 loop: CASTSRGGYEQYF. The CDR3 bases are TGTGCCAGCACCTCGAGGGGGGGCTACGAGCAGTACTTC.

The rearrangement joins TRBV7-7 to TRBJ2-1; 11 bases map to TRBD2. The CDR3 contains 16 residues. The germline V gene has CDR1 SSHAT and CDR2 FNYEAQ (reference sequence). The V gene end was trimmed by 5 bases and the J gene end by 5 bases; junction bases not matched to a gene: 8. The CDR3 sequence: CASSQSPSGGHNEQFF. CDR3 bases: TGTGCCAGCAGCCAAAGCCCTAGCGGGGGGCACAATGAGCAGTTCTTC.

The V call is TRBV6-6, the J call TRBJ1-5, with D unclear. Per the germline V gene, CDR1 is MNHNY and CDR2 is SVGAGI (reference sequence). The CDR3 length is 13 residues. V was shortened by 6 bases and J by 2 bases, with 8 bases between the two germline ends. This chain's CDR3 is CASRPPGNQPQHF. The CDR3 DNA is TGTGCCAGCAGACCTCCAGGCAATCAGCCCCAGCATTTT.

The chain has TRBV2 and TRBJ1-3; D is perhaps TRBD1 (6 bases). CDR1 and CDR2 (germline): SNHLY, FYNNEI. Deletions cut 3 bases from V and 0 bases from J, with 12 bases between. The CDR3 has 16 amino acids. CDR3 loop: CASSDGQPPSGNTIYF. The CDR3 region has the DNA TGTGCCAGCAGTGACGGACAGCCGCCCTCTGGAAACACCATATATTTT.

The J gene is TRBJ1-5, the V gene TRBV27; TRBD1 agrees at 7 bases. CDR1 MNHEY and CDR2 SMNVEV come from the germline V gene (reference sequence). CDR3 length equals 14 residues. V was clipped by 3 bases and J by 7 bases; unmatched bases: 6. The CDR3 coding sequence is TGTGCCAGCAGTTTCGCAGGGGGAAGACAGCCCCAGCATTTT. Residues: CASSFAGGRQPQHF.

Points on this clone: This sample includes further DNA sequences coding for the same CDR3. This chain links TRBV10-3 with TRBJ2-3; no clear D gene. CDR1 and CDR2 (germline): ENHRY, SYGVKD. V lost 8 bases, J lost 0 bases, and 6 bases lay in between. The CDR3 length is 12 residues. The chain's CDR3 is CAIRSSTDTQYF. The CDR3 DNA sequence: TGTGCCATCCGGTCGAGCACAGATACGCAGTATTTT.

V and J are TRBV5-1 and TRBJ2-1; D is undetermined. Deletions cut 0 bases from V and 0 bases from J, with 7 bases between. The V gene's germline CDR1 is SGHRS and CDR2 YFSETQ. The CDR3 extends over 15 amino acids. The CDR3 region is CASSLVTASYNEQFF. CDR3 DNA: TGCGCCAGCAGCTTGGTTACCGCCTCCTACAATGAGCAGTTCTTC.

The chain has TRBV5-1 and TRBJ1-2; 9 bases match TRBD1. V shed 5 bases and J 4 bases; nucleotides not matched to a gene: 3. Germline V CDR1 and CDR2: SGHRS, YFSETQ. The CDR3 is made up of 13 amino acids. The CDR3 is CASRRDRVYGYTF. The CDR3 nucleotides are TGCGCCAGCAGACGGGACAGGGTCTATGGCTACACCTTC.

The chain uses TRBV29-1 and TRBJ2-5; no reliable D call. V gave up 5 bases and J gave up 4 bases, with 5 bases separating them. Per germline, CDR1 SQVTM and CDR2 ANQGSEA. The CDR3 is 10 residues long. The CDR3 coding sequence is TGCAGCGTTCGAATAGAGACCCAGTACTTC. Protein product: CSVRIETQYF.

The rearrangement links TRBV7-2 to TRBJ1-3; 7 nucleotides line up with TRBD1. V lost 5 bases, J lost 2 bases, and 6 bases stayed unmatched. Germline V CDR1 and CDR2: SGHTA, FQGNSA. The CDR3 has 15 residues. The CDR3 coding sequence is TGTGCCAGCAGCCTGGACAGGTCTCCTGGAAACACCATATATTTT. Its protein product is CASSLDRSPGNTIYF.

The chain carries TRBV28 and TRBJ2-2; TRBD1 might be the D (6 bases). V dropped 6 bases and J dropped 5 bases, with 16 bases sitting between them. The germline CDR1 and CDR2 sequences are MDHEN and SYDVKM. This CDR3 region has 15 residues. CDR3 loop: CASSSTGKGTGELFF. The CDR3 DNA is TGTGCCAGCAGCTCCACAGGGAAGGGAACCGGGGAGCTGTTTTTT.

The chain links TRBV12-1 to TRBJ1-1; the table's D call, TRBD1, was not checked against the DNA. TRBV12-1 is a pseudogene locus. CDR3 length: 17 amino acids. The CDR3 region has the DNA TGTGCCAGCAGAGCCGACAGTAAAGGTAGAAGGAACACTGAAGCTTTCTTT. Amino acid sequence: CASRADSKGRRNTEAFF.

The rearrangement uses TRBV28 and TRBJ1-5; tentative D call: TRBD1 (6 bases). The CDR3 consists of 13 residues. CDR1 is MDHEN and CDR2 is SYDVKM in the germline V gene. V was cut by 2 bases and J by 7 bases, with 9 bases left in between. The CDR3, as DNA: TGTGCCAGCAGTTTAACAGGGATCCAGCCCCAGCATTTT. Protein product: CASSLTGIQPQHF.

The CDR3 bases are TGTGCCAGCAGCTTAACGCGGGAGGGTTTCGATGAGCAGTTCTTC. Amino acids: CASSLTREGFDEQFF. The V and J genes are TRBV7-3 and TRBJ2-1; 9 bases match TRBD2. This CDR3 spans 15 amino acids. Trimming at V came to 0 bases and at J to 8 bases, leaving 5 bases not matched to a gene. Germline V gene sequence: CDR1 SGHTA, CDR2 FQGTGA.

The J gene is TRBJ1-1, the V gene TRBV7-2, with a possible D match to TRBD1 (6 bases). This CDR3 comprises 13 residues. Looked up from germline, CDR1 is SGHTA and CDR2 is FQGNSA. Trimming stripped 1 base from V and 7 bases from J, with 10 bases between. CDR3 nucleotide sequence: TGTGCCAGCAGCTTAGACAGGGACCTTGAAGCTTTCTTT. Translated, it gives CASSLDRDLEAFF.